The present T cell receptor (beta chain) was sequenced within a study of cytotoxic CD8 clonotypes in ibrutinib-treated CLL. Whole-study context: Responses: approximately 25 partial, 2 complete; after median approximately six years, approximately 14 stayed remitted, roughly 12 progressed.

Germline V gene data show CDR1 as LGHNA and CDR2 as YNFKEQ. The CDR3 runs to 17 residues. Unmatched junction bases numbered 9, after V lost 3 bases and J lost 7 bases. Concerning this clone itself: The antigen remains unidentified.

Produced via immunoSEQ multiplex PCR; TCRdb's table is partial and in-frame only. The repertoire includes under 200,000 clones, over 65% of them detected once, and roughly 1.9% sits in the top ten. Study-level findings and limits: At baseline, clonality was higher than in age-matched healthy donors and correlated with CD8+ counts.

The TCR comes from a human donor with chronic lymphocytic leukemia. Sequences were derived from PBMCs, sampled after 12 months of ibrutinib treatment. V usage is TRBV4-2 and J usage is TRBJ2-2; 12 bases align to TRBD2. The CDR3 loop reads CASSHILAGGLIGELFF. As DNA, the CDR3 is TGTGCCAGCAGCCACATCCTAGCGGGGGGGTTAATCGGGGAGCTGTTTTTT.